Included here is one TCR beta chain sequence, with context. Source study methods: Amplification of reference gene primers was used by the study to estimate nucleated cell counts. Sequenced by immunoSEQ multiplex PCR; TCRdb stores in-frame clones only, minus some. Clone size and V and J calls were adopted from that table, with D and trimming inferred from the DNA. Counted here are some 90,000 clones, about 88% occurring once; the ten biggest clones make up 0.95% to 1.5%. The data are from a study of blood T cell repertoires in COVID-19. The wider study: Sites across the United States, Italy and Spain contributed samples from acute and convalescent COVID-19. The analysed material was cDNA or gDNA that came from T cells, B-cell-depleted T cells, or PBMCs.

CDR1 and CDR2 (germline): PRHDT, FYEKMQ (reference sequence). CDR3 size: 14 residues. V lost 6 bases, J lost 7 bases, and 7 bases stayed unmatched. Sequenced: peripheral blood. This TCR was sampled from a man at least 80 years old with active or convalescent COVID-19. The chain uses TRBV13 and TRBJ1-1; TRBD1 matches 11 bases. Written as DNA, the CDR3 is TGTGCCAGCAGGGGGGACAGGGGGGTTGGTGAAGCTTTCTTT. Its translation is CASRGDRGVGEAFF.